These 5 T cell receptor beta chains came from one sample sequenced in a study of shared clonotypes between healthy human individuals. TCRdb's copy holds only in-frame clones and misses some; the assay was immunoSEQ multiplex PCR. The data contain roughly 2,300,000 clones, roughly 90% of them singletons. What was sequenced was naive CD4+ T cells from PBMCs. Subset described: CD45RA+ positively selected. These receptors all come from a man aged 18 to 29 in good health. Some clones in this sample may be carry-over from other donors' samples.

On this clone: Other DNA sequences in this specimen translate into the identical CDR3. V and J are TRBV5-1 and TRBJ1-1; TRBD1 might be the D (5 bases). Germline V gives CDR1 SGHRS, CDR2 YFSETQ. Trimming left V 0 bases short and J 6 bases short, with 12 bases between. The CDR3 is 14 residues long. The CDR3 DNA reads as TGCGCCAGCAGCTTGGGGGGGAGTTTAGCTGAAGCTTTCTTT. Translated, it gives CASSLGGSLAEAFF. The whole variable domain, remainder taken from reference TRBV5-1 and TRBJ1-1, is KAGVTQTPRYLIKTRGQQVTLSCSPISGHRSVSWYQQTPGQGLQFLFEYFSETQRNKGNFPGRFSGRQFSNSRSEMNVSTLELGDSALYLCASSLGGSLAEAFFGQGTRLTVV.

The DNA of the CDR3 is TGTGCCAGCAGTGAACGTCGGGGCGCGAGCAATCAGCCCCAGCATTTT. Translating gives CASSERRGASNQPQHF. This chain links TRBV2 with TRBJ1-5; weak D call: TRBD1 (5 bases). The V gene lost 2 bases and the J gene lost 1 base, with 12 bases spanning the gap. The CDR3 has 16 residues. Germline V CDR1 and CDR2: SNHLY, FYNNEI.

The chain joins TRBV11-2 to TRBJ1-2; D perhaps matches TRBD1 (6 bases). With 1 base removed from V and 8 bases from J, the gap between germline ends came to 14 bases. The germline V gene has CDR1 SGHAT and CDR2 FQNNGV. The CDR3 consists of 14 residues. The CDR3 region is CASSLVGGLEGYTF. In nucleotides, the CDR3 is TGTGCCAGCAGCTTAGTAGGGGGATTGGAAGGCTACACCTTC. The variable domain in full, completed from reference TRBV11-2 and TRBJ1-2, reads EAGVAQSPRYKIIEKRQSVAFWCNPISGHATLYWYQQILGQGPKLLIQFQNNGVVDDSQLPKDRFSAERLKGVDSTLKIQPAKLEDSAVYLCASSLVGGLEGYTFGSGTRLTVV.

The genes are TRBV5-1 and TRBJ2-3, with TRBD1 matching over 8 bases. Germline trimming cut 0 bases from V and 0 bases from J; bases unmatched to any gene: 3. Germline V gene data show CDR1 as SGHRS and CDR2 as YFSETQ. The CDR3 contains 16 residues. The CDR3 bases are TGCGCCAGCAGCTTGGTTAGGACAGGGAGCACAGATACGCAGTATTTT. Translation gives CASSLVRTGSTDTQYF. Drawing the rest from reference TRBV5-1 and TRBJ2-3, the complete variable domain is KAGVTQTPRYLIKTRGQQVTLSCSPISGHRSVSWYQQTPGQGLQFLFEYFSETQRNKGNFPGRFSGRQFSNSRSEMNVSTLELGDSALYLCASSLVRTGSTDTQYFGPGTRLTVL.

This chain links TRBV5-1 with TRBJ2-7; the match to TRBD2 covers 12 bases. The CDR3 runs to 14 residues. Germline V gene sequence: CDR1 SGHRS, CDR2 YFSETQ. V shed 0 bases, J shed 5 bases, and the junction held 0 bases outside the gene matches. CDR3 nucleotides: TGCGCCAGCAGCTTGGCTAGCGGGAGGGACGAGCAGTACTTC. This sequence encodes CASSLASGRDEQYF.